This record covers a single T cell receptor beta chain. Its target is unknown. This sample was taken from a study of monozygotic twins with inflammatory bowel disease. Points from the study as a whole: The study supported no single strong signal or clonotype linked to IBD. Healthy twins shared more clonotypes with others than IBD patients, most markedly active ones.

Germline-derived CDR1 and CDR2 are LGHNA and YSLEER. The length of the CDR3 is 13 residues. Each sample's cDNA came from eight separate reactions. Addition of UMIs with a 6-nucleotide sample barcode was achieved by template switching. From its re-call of the 5' RACE reads, TCRdb lists each CDR3 protein once, without DNA. The sample's table shows roughly 200,000 distinct CDR3 sequences. The clonotype was recovered from a human donor with ulcerative colitis or Crohn's disease, or a healthy co-twin of an affected twin (not recorded which). Source material: blood. The chain employs TRBV4-3 and TRBJ1-2; as DNA is missing, the TRBD1 call by TCRdb cannot be tested. CDR3 residues: CASSGGLSYGYTF.